Sequencing of this TCR beta chain was carried out in a study of Ad26.COV2.S vaccination and SARS-CoV-2 variants. Treatment described: roughly 18 received Ad26.COV2.S at low or high dose, single or two shots; roughly 5 received placebo; per-sample allocation not given. All samples were drawn on day 63, counting from the first vaccine or placebo injection. Findings and limits, study-wide: The study found similar non-spike TCR breadth in vaccine and placebo recipients. Total responses of T cells may have been underestimated by the analyses of TCR breadth and depth.

This table comes from immunoSEQ multiplex PCR, and its TCRdb copy is limited to in-frame clones, with some not included. The sample gives hundreds of thousands of clones, approximately 90% of which show up once; approximately 5% is in the top ten. Details on this clone: The antigen remains undetermined.

The CDR3 runs 16 residues. The V and J ends lost 6 bases and 0 bases, in that order; junction bases with no gene match: 7. Germline V gives CDR1 LNHDA, CDR2 SQIVND (reference sequence). J is TRBJ1-1 and V is TRBV19; TRBD1 agrees at 10 bases. Sequences were derived from peripheral blood, sampled in a trial of Ad26.COV2.S vaccine versus placebo. This TCR was recovered from a person aged 18 to 59 who received the Ad26.COV2.S COVID-19 vaccine or a placebo. CDR3 residues: CASSRRQGALNTEAFF. For the CDR3, the DNA is TGTGCCAGTAGCCGTCGACAGGGGGCTCTGAACACTGAAGCTTTCTTT.